This passage covers 11 T cell receptor beta chains from one sample sequenced in a study of shared clonotypes between healthy human individuals. Naivety among CD8 cells was defined by CD45RO negativity and positive CCR7 selection, thereby excluding terminally differentiated effector memory CD45RA+ cells. The method was immunoSEQ multiplex PCR; TCRdb's version includes in-frame clones alone and lacks a portion of them. This sample has under 600,000 clones; 98% occur once, and the top ten carry less than 0.35%. Sequencing was performed on naive CD8+ T cells sorted from blood. The receptor set was obtained from a man in his thirties or forties in good health.

This sequence joins TRBV5-5 and TRBJ1-1; D is uncertain. Germline V gives CDR1 SGHKS, CDR2 YYEKEE (reference sequence). The CDR3 runs 12 residues. Between the trimmed V and J ends, which lost 2 bases and 3 bases, there was a span of 5 bases. The CDR3 region is CASSFRYTEAFF. The CDR3 nucleotides read TGTGCCAGCAGCTTCCGGTACACTGAAGCTTTCTTT.

The chain couples TRBV6-5 to TRBJ2-1; D not certain. The germline CDR1 and CDR2 sequences are MNHEY and SVGAGI. Trimming left V 6 bases short and J 0 bases short, with 12 bases between. This CDR3 contains 15 residues. The CDR3 loop is CASSPQGSSYNEQFF. The CDR3 nucleotides are TGTGCCAGCAGCCCCCAAGGAAGCTCCTACAATGAGCAGTTCTTC.

The chain uses TRBV28 and TRBJ1-5; D is perhaps TRBD1 (5 bases). Trimming removed 4 bases from V and 5 bases from J, with 18 bases in between. Germline V gives CDR1 MDHEN, CDR2 SYDVKM. The CDR3 is 16 residues long. The CDR3 region has the DNA TGTGCCAGCAGTTATTTCATCGAGTGGGGCTATCAGCCCCAGCATTTT. It encodes CASSYFIEWGYQPQHF.

This clone appeared a single time. The V call is TRBV21-1, the J call TRBJ1-1. TRBV21-1 is reported as a pseudogene. The CDR3 consists of 15 residues. CDR3 nucleotide sequence: TGTGCCAGCAGCGTCAATTTAGCTACACGCACTGAAGCTTTCTTT. Translated: CASSVNLATRTEAFF.

The chain employs TRBV9 and TRBJ2-2; 8 nucleotides line up with TRBD2. V was clipped by 4 bases and J by 11 bases; unmatched bases: 10. The CDR3 contains 14 residues. Germline values: CDR1 SGDLS, CDR2 YYNGEE. The DNA for the CDR3 is TGTGCCAGCAGCCCCCGGGGGGGGAGAGGAGAGCTGTTTTTT. The encoded protein is CASSPRGGRGELFF.

This sequence joins TRBV7-9 and TRBJ1-1, with D possibly TRBD1 on 5 matching bases. The CDR3 has 13 amino acids. The germline V and J ends were trimmed by 0 bases and 7 bases, with 9 bases remaining between them. Per the germline V gene, CDR1 is SEHNR and CDR2 is FQNEAQ (reference sequence). CDR3 in DNA: TGTGCCAGCAGCTTAGCAGGGGAAGGTGAAGCTTTCTTT. Translation: CASSLAGEGEAFF.

The chain couples TRBV28 to TRBJ1-4; no clear D gene. CDR1 is MDHEN, CDR2 SYDVKM, per germline. CDR3 length equals 15 residues. The V gene lost 7 bases and the J gene lost 7 bases, with 19 bases spanning the gap. CDR3 amino acids: CASTLGRKMSEKLFF. The CDR3 coding sequence is TGTGCCAGCACCCTGGGGAGGAAAATGAGTGAAAAACTGTTTTTT. The full variable domain, completed using reference TRBV28 and TRBJ1-4, is DVKVTQSSRYLVKRTGEKVFLECVQDMDHENMFWYRQDPGLGLRLIYFSYDVKMKEKGDIPEGYSVSREKKERFSLILESASTNQTSMYLCASTLGRKMSEKLFFGSGTQLSVL.

V and J are TRBV4-1 and TRBJ2-7, with a weak D call TRBD1 (5 bases). The CDR3 contains 13 residues. The V end lost 4 bases, the J end lost 2 bases, and 9 bases lay between the germline ends. Germline V gene lookup returns CDR1 MGHRA and CDR2 YSYEKL. The DNA of the CDR3 is TGCGCCAGCAGCCTAAGACAGACCTACGAGCAGTACTTC. Its translation is CASSLRQTYEQYF.

The rearrangement uses TRBV7-3 and TRBJ2-2; TRBD1 matches 7 bases. J was trimmed by 7 bases and V by 6 bases; bases with no gene match: 11. CDR3 length equals 15 residues. Germline values: CDR1 SGHTA, CDR2 FQGTGA. CDR3 nucleotide sequence: TGTGCCAGCAGTACTGTAGGGGGCGCCGGCGGGGAGCTGTTTTTT. Its translation: CASSTVGGAGGELFF.

The gene calls are TRBV19 and TRBJ2-7; D unclear. Trimming shortened V by 2 bases and J by 3 bases, and 11 bases separated the two germline ends. The CDR3 length is 14 residues. Germline assignment: CDR1 LNHDA and CDR2 SQIVND (reference sequence). As DNA, the CDR3 is TGTGCCAGTAGTATAAGTGGAGTCGGCTACGAGCAGTACTTC. Translated: CASSISGVGYEQYF.

This clone has only one observation. The chain uses TRBV6-5 and TRBJ2-1, with D perhaps matching TRBD1 or TRBD2 (5 bases each). V lost 0 bases and J lost 4, with 13 bases in between. The CDR3 length is 16 residues. Germline lookup yields CDR1 MNHEY and CDR2 SVGAGI. The CDR3 loop reads CASSYSNPGPYNEQFF. The DNA of the CDR3 is TGTGCCAGCAGTTACTCGAATCCGGGACCGTACAATGAGCAGTTCTTC.